This T cell receptor (beta chain) was documented in a study of blood T cells in healthy people across ages. Study background: Through template switching, about one barcoded beta molecule was captured per two T cells, as measured in model experiments. Study-wide results and limits: The donors' CMV status was not determined, possibly confounding changes in expanded clonotypes.

A note on this clonotype: Antigen unknown.

This CDR3 is built from 12 residues. Unmatched junction bases numbered 2, after V lost 5 bases and J lost 5 bases. CDR1 and CDR2 (germline): SGHAT, FQNNGV. A sample-barcoded 5' primer and a J-beta primer mix were used in a second PCR of about 7 to 12 cycles. Every individual sample yielded 3 million or more paired-end reads (each containing CDR3). MiXCR was run by TCRdb on the 5' RACE reads, yielding one entry per CDR3 protein. The sample lists about 720,000 distinct CDR3 sequences; approximately 21% were seen once. The chain joins TRBV11-2 to TRBJ2-7; TRBD1 agrees at 8 bases. The sample was blood. This TCR was recovered from a man aged 65 to 79 in good health. CDR3 sequence reads: CASSPQGDEQYF. DNA for the CDR3: TGTGCCAGCAGCCCACAGGGGGACGAGCAGTACTTC. Full variable domain (remainder filled in from reference TRBV11-2 and TRBJ2-7): EAGVAQSPRYKIIEKRQSVAFWCNPISGHATLYWYQQILGQGPKLLIQFQNNGVVDDSQLPKDRFSAERLKGVDSTLKIQPAKLEDSAVYLCASSPQGDEQYFGPGTRLTVT.